This paragraph covers one T cell receptor (beta chain) sequence. Its target antigen remains unknown. No per-base quality is available; no much larger clone lies one base away. The data derive from a study of blood T cell repertoires in COVID-19 (dated by TCRdb to the early 2020s). At the level of the whole study: Samples covering the acute and convalescent phases of COVID-19 were provided by collaborators in the United States, Italy and Spain. The samples were drawn from the first 160 participants of the ongoing ImmuneRACE study and from 1,254 subjects provided by 6 global collaborators. Nearly every sample came with metadata listing a de-identified subject ID, COVID-19 status, age in years and sex. The repertoires were released in a freely available public database intended as a resource for research on the immune response to SARS-CoV-2. The prospective study material was composed of cDNA or gDNA derived from T cells, B-cell-depleted T cells, or PBMCs. Subjects who had been exposed to COVID-19, were actively infected with it, or had recovered from it provided the deeply sampled blood TCRbeta repertoires that made up the dataset. Where available, HLA class I and class II types were obtained from metadata supplied by the sample provider rather than from assay-based typing. Results and caveats for the whole study, not just this receptor: The amount of clinical and demographic metadata varied by source and participant and was provided uncurated.

V drops 6 bases and J drops 4 bases, leaving 16 bases in between. Reading the germline V gene gives CDR1 SNHLY and CDR2 FYNNEI. From the cysteine through the phenylalanine, the CDR3 covers 14 amino acids. Of all the DNA, just the CDR3 is kept, 42 bases in frame from base 1. TCRbeta CDR3 regions were amplified from genomic DNA using the immunoSEQ Assay, a bias-controlled multiplex PCR. The source study handled its data this way. Nucleated cell counts per sample were estimated from amplification of reference gene primers within the assay. Sequence reads were collapsed and filtered to measure the absolute abundance of every unique TCRbeta CDR3 rearrangement. For each sample, productive Simpson clonality was calculated by taking the square root of Simpson's diversity index across productive rearrangements. What TCRdb holds here is the immuneACCESS table cut down to in-frame rearrangements. Part of the clones is not present; checked against another copy, under half of the missing clones reflect an unresolved V gene, and the others are unexplained. V and J calls plus clone size are reproduced from that table; the DNA served to infer D and trimming. This sample comprises about 430,000 clones, roughly 84% of them detected only once. Of the sample, approximately 1.5% is held by the ten largest clones.

Participants in the prospective study were enrolled through a virtual design, were aged about 18 to 100 years, and lived in fewer than 30 United States geographic areas. In the prospective study, participants were assigned to cohorts based on the clinical history participants reported in a screening survey and a study questionnaire. Exposed participants were defined as having been in contact with someone with a PCR-confirmed or clinician-diagnosed COVID-19 case within 2 weeks of study entry. Mobile phlebotomists in the prospective study collected whole blood, serum and a nasopharyngeal or oropharyngeal swab from every participant. Over a roughly 2-month period, participants in the prospective study had the option of providing additional blood draws and questionnaires. Before DNA extraction, prospective study blood samples were shipped either frozen or at room temperature.

Rearrangement joined TRBV2 to TRBJ2-7; no D gene can be assigned with confidence. The source is a young woman who had been exposed to COVID-19. The sequencing input was PBMCs or T cells enriched from blood (not recorded which). The DNA reads TGTGCCAGCAGCGAGCGATTAGTCGGATACGAGCAGTACTTC. This translates into CASSERLVGYEQYF.